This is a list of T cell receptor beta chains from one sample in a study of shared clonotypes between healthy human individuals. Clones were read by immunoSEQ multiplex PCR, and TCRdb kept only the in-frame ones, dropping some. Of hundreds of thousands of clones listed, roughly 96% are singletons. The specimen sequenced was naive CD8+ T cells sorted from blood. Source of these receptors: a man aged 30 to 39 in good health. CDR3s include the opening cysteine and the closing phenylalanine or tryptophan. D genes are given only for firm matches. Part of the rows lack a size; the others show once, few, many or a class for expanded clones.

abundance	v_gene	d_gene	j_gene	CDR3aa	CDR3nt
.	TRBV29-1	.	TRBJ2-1	CSVDGGSYNEQFF	TGCAGCGTTGACGGTGGATCCTACAATGAGCAGTTCTTC
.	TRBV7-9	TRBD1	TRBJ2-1	CASSGDSHNEQFF	TGTGCCAGCAGCGGGGACAGTCACAATGAGCAGTTCTTC
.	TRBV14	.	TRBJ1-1	CASSQDRERGITEAFF	TGTGCCAGCAGCCAAGACAGGGAGAGAGGGATCACTGAAGCTTTCTTT
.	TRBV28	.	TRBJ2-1	CASGSHTAYNEQFF	TGTGCCAGCGGTTCCCATACCGCCTACAATGAGCAGTTCTTC
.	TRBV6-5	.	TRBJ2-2	CASSRLGFLAGELFF	TGTGCCAGCAGCCGCTTGGGGTTTTTGGCCGGGGAGCTGTTTTTT
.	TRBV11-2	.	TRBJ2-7	CASTSQGEDVRVSYEQYF	TGTGCCAGCACCTCGCAGGGTGAGGACGTTCGGGTATCCTACGAGCAGTACTTC
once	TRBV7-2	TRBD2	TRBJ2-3	CASSFEAGTSTDTQYF	TGTGCCAGCAGTTTTGAAGCGGGAACTAGCACAGATACGCAGTATTTT
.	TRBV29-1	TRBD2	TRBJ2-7	CSVEAPRLAGEYYEQYF	TGCAGCGTTGAAGCACCTAGACTAGCGGGAGAGTACTACGAGCAGTACTTC
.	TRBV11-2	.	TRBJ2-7	CASSPPYGRSYEQYF	TGTGCCAGCAGCCCACCCTACGGGAGAAGTTACGAGCAGTACTTC
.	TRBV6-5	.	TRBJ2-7	CASSPPLRSPYEQYF	TGTGCCAGCAGTCCCCCGTTGCGCTCCCCCTACGAGCAGTACTTC
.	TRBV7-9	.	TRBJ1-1	CASSLGGDEAFF	TGTGCCAGCAGCTTAGGCGGGGATGAAGCTTTCTTT
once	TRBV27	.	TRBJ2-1	CASSQTGGRVQFF	TGTGCCAGCAGTCAGACCGGCGGACGGGTACAGTTCTTC
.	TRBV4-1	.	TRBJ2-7	CASSQGPEYEQYF	TGCGCCAGCAGCCAAGGCCCTGAGTACGAGCAGTACTTC
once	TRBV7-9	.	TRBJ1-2	CASSTDGSYGYTF	TGTGCCAGCAGCACGGACGGTTCATATGGCTACACCTTC
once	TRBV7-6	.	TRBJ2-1	CASSSLEGGGIDEQFF	TGTGCCAGCAGCTCCCTCGAGGGGGGTGGGATCGATGAGCAGTTCTTC
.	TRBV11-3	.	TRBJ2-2	CASSRGFGSGELFF	TGTGCCAGCAGCCGAGGTTTCGGTAGCGGGGAGCTGTTTTTT
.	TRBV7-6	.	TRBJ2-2	CASSLASGVGGELFF	TGTGCCAGCAGCTTAGCTAGCGGTGTGGGCGGGGAGCTGTTTTTT
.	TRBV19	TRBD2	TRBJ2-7	CASSPRGSGTYEQYF	TGTGCCAGTAGCCCTCGGGGTAGCGGGACCTACGAGCAGTACTTC
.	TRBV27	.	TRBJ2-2	CASSTRRGPDTGELFF	TGTGCCAGCAGTACCAGACGGGGGCCGGACACCGGGGAGCTGTTTTTT
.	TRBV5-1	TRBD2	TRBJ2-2	CASSSWTSGRTGELFF	TGCGCCAGCAGCTCCTGGACTAGCGGGAGGACCGGGGAGCTGTTTTTT
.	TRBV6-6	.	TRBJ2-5	CASSYLGRSETQYF	TGTGCCAGCAGTTACCTTGGACGTTCGGAGACCCAGTACTTC
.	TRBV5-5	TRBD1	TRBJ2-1	CASSPAGGAYNEQFF	TGTGCCAGCAGCCCCGCAGGGGGCGCCTACAATGAGCAGTTCTTC
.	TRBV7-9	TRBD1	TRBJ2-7	CASSLEWQGVFSYEQYF	TGTGCCAGCAGCTTAGAGTGGCAGGGGGTATTCTCCTACGAGCAGTACTTC
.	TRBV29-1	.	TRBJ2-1	CSVGIDNEQFF	TGCAGCGTTGGGATCGACAATGAGCAGTTCTTC
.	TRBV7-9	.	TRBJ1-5	CASSLGAQPQHF	TGTGCCAGCAGCTTAGGGGCCCAGCCCCAGCATTTT
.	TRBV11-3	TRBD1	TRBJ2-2	CASSTRTGGFTGELFF	TGTGCCAGCAGCACCCGGACAGGGGGCTTCACCGGGGAGCTGTTTTTT
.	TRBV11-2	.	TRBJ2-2	CASSLERRDTGELFF	TGTGCCAGCAGCCTTGAGCGCAGGGACACCGGGGAGCTGTTTTTT
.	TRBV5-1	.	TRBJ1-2	CASSSRALQYGYTF	TGCGCCAGCAGCTCCCGGGCCCTACAGTATGGCTACACCTTC
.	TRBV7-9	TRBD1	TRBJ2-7	CASSLARTGELEQYF	TGTGCCAGCAGCTTAGCGCGGACAGGGGAGCTCGAGCAGTACTTC
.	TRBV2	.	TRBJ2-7	CASSGSYEQYF	TGTGCCAGCAGTGGTAGCTACGAGCAGTACTTC
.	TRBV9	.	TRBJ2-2	CASSVASVSRELFF	TGTGCCAGCAGCGTAGCTAGCGTTAGCCGGGAGCTGTTTTTT
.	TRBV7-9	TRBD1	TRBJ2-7	CASSWVRDRDYEQYF	TGTGCCAGCAGCTGGGTCCGGGACAGGGACTACGAGCAGTACTTC
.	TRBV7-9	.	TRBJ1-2	CASSDFTGTTDGYTF	TGTGCCAGCAGTGACTTTACCGGGACTACGGATGGCTACACCTTC
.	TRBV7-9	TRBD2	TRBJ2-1	CASSVPASGSYLLEFF	TGTGCCAGCAGCGTGCCAGCTAGCGGGAGTTATCTATTGGAGTTCTTC
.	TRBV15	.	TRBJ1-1	CATSRDRHSMNTEAFF	TGTGCCACCAGCAGAGATAGGCACTCGATGAACACTGAAGCTTTCTTT
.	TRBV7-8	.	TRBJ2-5	CASSLENSETQYF	TGTGCCAGCAGCTTAGAGAATTCAGAGACCCAGTACTTC
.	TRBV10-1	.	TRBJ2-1	CASTQGLNNEQFF	TGCGCCAGCACGCAGGGGTTAAACAATGAGCAGTTCTTC
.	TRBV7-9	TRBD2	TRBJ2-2	CASWEGNTGELFF	TGTGCCAGCTGGGAGGGGAACACCGGGGAGCTGTTTTTT
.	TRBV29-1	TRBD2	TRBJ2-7	CSVVVAGAWTYEQYF	TGCAGCGTTGTGGTAGCGGGAGCATGGACCTACGAGCAGTACTTC
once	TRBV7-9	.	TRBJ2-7	CASSLVSPGIEQYF	TGTGCCAGCAGCTTAGTAAGTCCTGGGATCGAGCAGTACTTC
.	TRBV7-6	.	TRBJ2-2	CASSLAGSGGELFF	TGTGCCAGCAGCTTAGCAGGGTCTGGGGGGGAGCTGTTTTTT
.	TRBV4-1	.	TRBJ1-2	CASSPGPLGTGYTF	TGCGCCAGCAGCCCAGGACCCCTCGGCACCGGCTACACCTTC
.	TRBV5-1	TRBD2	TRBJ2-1	CASSLALAGVDEQFF	TGCGCCAGCAGCTTGGCCCTAGCGGGAGTGGATGAGCAGTTCTTC
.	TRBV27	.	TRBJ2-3	CASSLAWGGTDTQYF	TGTGCCAGCAGTCTCGCCTGGGGAGGCACAGATACGCAGTATTTT
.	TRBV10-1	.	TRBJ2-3	CASSESAVTDTQYF	TGCGCCAGCAGTGAGTCGGCGGTGACAGATACGCAGTATTTT
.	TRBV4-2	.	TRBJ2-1	CASSQARYNEQFF	TGTGCCAGCAGCCAGGCCCGGTACAATGAGCAGTTCTTC
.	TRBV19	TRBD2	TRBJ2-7	CASSIGPSGSYEQYF	TGTGCCAGTAGTATAGGACCTAGCGGGAGCTACGAGCAGTACTTC
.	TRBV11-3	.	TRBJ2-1	CASSSYRAGIADEQFF	TGTGCCAGCAGCTCCTACAGGGCTGGTATTGCTGATGAGCAGTTCTTC
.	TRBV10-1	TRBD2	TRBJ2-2	CASSESAGLAARELFF	TGCGCCAGCAGTGAGTCGGCGGGACTAGCGGCTCGGGAGCTGTTTTTT
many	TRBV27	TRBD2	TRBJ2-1	CASSFLPTSVYNEQFF	TGTGCCAGCAGTTTTCTCCCGACTAGCGTATACAATGAGCAGTTCTTC
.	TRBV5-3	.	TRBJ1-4	CARSLAPPTGGFNEKLFF	TGTGCCAGAAGCTTGGCTCCGCCGACGGGAGGTTTTAATGAAAAACTGTTTTTT
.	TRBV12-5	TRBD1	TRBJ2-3	CASGLPLQGASMNTQYF	TGTGCTAGTGGTTTGCCTCTTCAGGGGGCTAGCATGAATACGCAGTATTTT
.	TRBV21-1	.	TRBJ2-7	CASSPGGRVYF	TGTGCCAGCAGCCCCGGGGGGAGGGTGTACTTC
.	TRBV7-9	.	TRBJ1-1	CASMDGLNTEAFF	TGTGCCAGCATGGACGGTTTGAACACTGAAGCTTTCTTT